The 22 T cell receptor beta chains reported below all come from one sample, sequenced in a study of blood T cells in healthy people across ages. The authors ran a second PCR of 7 to 11 cycles using a sample-barcoded 5' primer and a J-beta primer mix. MiXCR was run by TCRdb on the 5' RACE reads, yielding one entry per CDR3 protein. Among 870,000 or so distinct CDR3 sequences listed, 29% were seen once. The specimen sequenced was blood. The receptors come from a woman of 80 years or more in good health.

Many counts were recorded for this clonotype. The V call is TRBV12-3 or TRBV12-4, the J call TRBJ2-5, with 8 bases fitting TRBD1. This CDR3 contains 15 residues. J gave up 5 bases and V 2 bases, and 7 bases lay outside the gene matches. The CDR3 protein is CASSLPGGRPETQYF. The CDR3 coding sequence is TGTGCCAGCAGTTTACCAGGGGGCAGGCCGGAGACCCAGTACTTC.

This clonotype was observed at least ten times. The genes are TRBV27 and TRBJ1-6, with 7 bases aligning to TRBD1. This CDR3 spans 17 amino acids. V was clipped by 2 bases and J by 7 bases; unmatched bases: 11. Germline lookup yields CDR1 MNHEY and CDR2 SMNVEV (reference sequence). The CDR3 DNA reads as TGTGCCAGCAGTTTAGAGGTCGGGACAGTAGGGAATTCACCCCTCCACTTT. This encodes CASSLEVGTVGNSPLHF.

The chain has TRBV2 and TRBJ1-2; D remains unclear. Per germline, CDR1 SNHLY and CDR2 FYNNEI. Between the trimmed V and J ends, which lost 6 bases and 2 bases, there was a span of 13 bases. CDR3 size: 14 residues. The CDR3 DNA reads as TGTGCCAGCAGCGGTGCAGGACCGAACTATGGCTACACCTTC. Its protein is CASSGAGPNYGYTF. Variable domain in full (rest from reference TRBV2 and TRBJ1-2): EPEVTQTPSHQVTQMGQEVILRCVPISNHLYFYWYRQILGQKVEFLVSFYNNEISEKSEIFDDQFSVERPDGSNFTLKIRSTKLEDSAMYFCASSGAGPNYGYTFGSGTRLTVV.

This clonotype was detected once. The rearrangement joins TRBV7-2 to TRBJ2-3, with 7 positions matching TRBD2. J gave up 3 bases and V 5 bases, and 8 bases lay outside the gene matches. The germline V gene encodes CDR1 SGHTA and CDR2 FQGNSA. This CDR3 spans 15 amino acids. The CDR3 here is CASSPTGGRTDTQYF. The DNA of the CDR3 is TGTGCCAGCAGCCCTACTGGCGGGAGAACAGATACGCAGTATTTT.

This chain uses TRBV2 with TRBJ1-5, with D hard to call. The V end lost 6 bases, the J end lost 0 bases, and 12 bases lay between the germline ends. Germline values: CDR1 SNHLY, CDR2 FYNNEI. CDR3 length equals 15 residues. The CDR3 protein is CASRKETGSNQPQHF. The CDR3 DNA follows: TGTGCCAGCAGGAAGGAGACGGGTAGCAATCAGCCCCAGCATTTT.

At least ten counts were recorded for this clonotype. The chain's CDR3 is CSATTGYEQYF. The CDR3 region has the DNA TGCAGTGCAACGACAGGGTACGAGCAGTACTTC. This rearrangement joins TRBV20-1 to TRBJ2-7; 7 nucleotides align to TRBD1. CDR1 is DFQATT and CDR2 is SNEGSKA in the germline V gene (reference sequence). This CDR3 spans 11 amino acids. V shed 6 bases and J 4 bases; nucleotides not matched to a gene: 3.

This clonotype was observed many times. The chain is built from TRBV15 and TRBJ1-2; TRBD1 matches at 10 bases. The CDR3 covers 14 residues. V was pared by 2 bases and J by 8 bases, with 5 bases of the junction left unmatched. Germline V lookup: CDR1 LNHNV, CDR2 YYDKDF (reference sequence). DNA for the CDR3: TGTGCCACCAGCAGATACGGGACAGGGGTCGGCTACACCTTC. This encodes CATSRYGTGVGYTF. Based on the CDR3 plus reference TRBV15 and TRBJ1-2, the full variable domain is DAMVIQNPRYQVTQFGKPVTLSCSQTLNHNVMYWYQQKSSQAPKLLFHYYDKDFNNEADTPDNFQSRRPNTSFCFLDIRSPGLGDTAMYLCATSRYGTGVGYTFGSGTRLTVV.

The chain carries TRBV18 and TRBJ2-1; no definite D call. The J call is doubtful: the DNA matches TRBJ2-7 better. The CDR3 is made up of 13 amino acids. Germline CDR1 KGHSH, CDR2 LQKENI. This CDR3 reads CASSSTDNNEQYF. CDR3 DNA sequence: TGTGCCAGCTCATCAACTGACAACAATGAGCAGTACTTC.

This clonotype was detected only a few times. The V gene is TRBV6-2 or TRBV6-3, the J gene TRBJ1-1; no definite D call. CDR1 is MNHEY, CDR2 SVGEGT, per germline. The CDR3 is 13 residues long. V was pared by 5 bases and J by 1 base, with 8 bases between. CDR3 nucleotide sequence: TGTGCCAGCAGTCCACACACGAACACTGAAGCTTTCTTT. This translates into CASSPHTNTEAFF.

This clonotype was observed many times. The J gene is TRBJ2-1, the V gene TRBV7-2; 10 nucleotides match TRBD2. V lost 6 bases, J lost 6 bases, and 5 bases stayed unmatched. Per the germline V gene, CDR1 is SGHTA and CDR2 is FQGNSA. The CDR3 extends over 14 amino acids. CDR3 nucleotides: TGTGCCAGCAGATCAGCGGGGGGGTCCAATGAGCAGTTCTTC. Residues: CASRSAGGSNEQFF. The full variable domain, its missing parts supplied by reference TRBV7-2 and TRBJ2-1, is GAGVSQSPSNKVTEKGKDVELRCDPISGHTALYWYRQSLGQGLEFLIYFQGNSAPDKSGLPSDRFSAERTGGSVSTLTIQRTQQEDSAVYLCASRSAGGSNEQFFGPGTRLTVL.

This clonotype was detected ten times or more. This chain uses TRBV7-2 with TRBJ2-5; 7 bases agree with TRBD2. The CDR3 has 14 amino acids. Germline CDR1 and CDR2: SGHTA and FQGNSA. The V and J ends lost 5 bases and 5 bases, in that order; junction bases with no gene match: 8. The CDR3 coding sequence is TGTGCCAGCAGCCAACGGACTAGGCACGAGACCCAGTACTTC. This sequence encodes CASSQRTRHETQYF.

The chain has TRBV4-2 and TRBJ2-4; D gene ambiguous. The last part of the DNA fits TRBJ2-7 better; the J call may be wrong. The CDR3 length is 11 residues. Germline V gene data show CDR1 as LGHNA and CDR2 as YNFKEQ. The CDR3 DNA reads as TGTGCCAGCAGCCAGAGTTGCGAGCAGTACTTC. Amino acid sequence: CASSQSCEQYF.

This clonotype was detected ten times or more. V and J are TRBV12-3 or TRBV12-4 and TRBJ2-1, with 7 bases that match TRBD1. The CDR3 loop spans 14 amino acids. The V and J ends lost 7 bases and 6 bases, in that order; junction bases with no gene match: 9. DNA of the CDR3: TGTGCCAGCAAACCGGGACAGAATTCCAATGAGCAGTTCTTC. Residues: CASKPGQNSNEQFF.

This clonotype was found once. This may be a read error, as it is one base from a much larger clone. The chain uses TRBV3-1 and TRBJ1-2; D perhaps matches TRBD1 (5 bases). The germline V gene has CDR1 LGHDT and CDR2 YNNKEL (reference sequence). CDR3 length equals 12 residues. The CDR3 loop reads CAGSQAGLGYTF. The CDR3 DNA follows: TGTGCCGGCAGCCAGGCAGGGTTAGGCTACACCTTC. Looking up the rest from reference TRBV3-1 and TRBJ1-2 gives the full variable domain: DTAVSQTPKYLVTQMGNDKSIKCEQNLGHDTMYWYKQDSKKFLKIMFSYNNKELIINETVPNRFSPKSPDKAHLNLHINSLELGDSAVYFCAGSQAGLGYTFGSGTRLTVV.

The V call is TRBV5-5, the J call TRBJ1-5; 9 nucleotides match TRBD1. V lost 5 bases to trimming and J lost 7 bases; unmatched junction nucleotides: 10. This CDR3 contains 15 residues. CDR1 is SGHKS, CDR2 YYEKEE, per germline (reference sequence). The DNA of the CDR3 is TGTGCCAGCAGGACCGGGACAGGGATATACCAGCCCCAGCATTTT. Its translation: CASRTGTGIYQPQHF.

The chain carries TRBV18 and TRBJ1-4, with a tentative D call TRBD1 (5 bases). Trimming stripped 5 bases from V and 4 bases from J, with 8 bases between. The CDR3 length is 13 residues. Germline lookup yields CDR1 KGHSH and CDR2 LQKENI. The CDR3: CASSVQDNEKLFF. The CDR3 DNA reads TGTGCCAGCTCAGTACAGGATAATGAAAAACTGTTTTTT.

The genes are TRBV19 and TRBJ1-1; D uncertain. Germline loops: CDR1 LNHDA, CDR2 SQIVND (reference sequence). The CDR3 is made up of 13 amino acids. Trimming left V 4 bases short and J 3 bases short, with 9 bases between. The CDR3: CASSTDADTEAFF. CDR3 nucleotides: TGTGCCAGTAGTACAGATGCGGACACTGAAGCTTTCTTT.

This chain links TRBV15 with TRBJ2-5; D is perhaps TRBD1 (6 bases). The CDR3 runs 13 residues. Trimming removed 1 base at V and 9 bases at J, with 12 bases between. CDR1 LNHNV and CDR2 YYDKDF come from the germline V gene (reference sequence). CDR3 DNA sequence: TGTGCCACCAGCAGAGCAGGGGTCCCAGCCCAGTACTTC. Translated, it gives CATSRAGVPAQYF. The full variable domain, in which reference TRBV15 and TRBJ2-5 provide the parts outside the CDR3, is DAMVIQNPRYQVTQFGKPVTLSCSQTLNHNVMYWYQQKSSQAPKLLFHYYDKDFNNEADTPDNFQSRRPNTSFCFLDIRSPGLGDTAMYLCATSRAGVPAQYFGPGTRLLVL.

The chain couples TRBV30 to TRBJ2-7; the D gene is possibly TRBD2 (6 bases). The J call may not be correct, given that the DNA end is closer to TRBJ2-5. Germline V gene sequence: CDR1 GTSNPN, CDR2 SVGIG (reference sequence). The CDR3 extends over 15 amino acids. As DNA, the CDR3 is TGTGCCTGGGGTCCGGGACTGAATGTCCGTGAGACCCAGTACTTC. Encoded protein: CAWGPGLNVRETQYF.

This clonotype showed up many times. The V and J genes are TRBV27 and TRBJ2-7, with D unclear. The CDR3 runs to 15 residues. The V end lost 5 bases, the J end lost 1 base, and 15 bases lay between the germline ends. CDR1 and CDR2 from the germline V gene are MNHEY and SMNVEV (reference sequence). This CDR3 reads CASSHRLDPSYEQYF. CDR3 DNA: TGTGCCAGCAGTCATAGACTGGATCCATCCTACGAGCAGTACTTC.

This clonotype was seen at least ten times. V usage is TRBV4-3 and J usage is TRBJ2-4, with D possibly TRBD2 on 6 matching bases. Germline lookup yields CDR1 LGHNA and CDR2 YSLEER. This CDR3 contains 16 residues. Deletions cut 0 bases from V and 2 bases from J, with 11 bases between. The CDR3 spells CASSQDIGGSKNIQYF. The CDR3 DNA is TGCGCCAGCAGCCAAGATATTGGGGGGTCCAAAAACATTCAGTACTTC.

The rearrangement links TRBV5-1 to TRBJ2-7; D remains unclear. The CDR3 length is 15 residues. The germline V and J ends were trimmed by 0 bases and 0 bases, with 10 bases remaining between them. The germline V gene encodes CDR1 SGHRS and CDR2 YFSETQ. Here the CDR3 reads CASSLGRQDSYEQYF. The CDR3 region has the DNA TGCGCCAGCAGCTTGGGCCGGCAGGACTCCTACGAGCAGTACTTC.